Following are 28 T cell receptor beta chains from one sample sequenced in a study of T-cell memory formation after mild COVID-19. TCRdb fed the 5' RACE reads into MiXCR, producing one record per CDR3 protein. The data hold about 110,000 distinct CDR3 sequences, with around an eighth observed a single time. Specimen: PBMCs or a T cell subset sorted from them (not recorded which). These receptors came from a man younger than 35 who had mild COVID-19 (a few samples of this study predate the infection). Cell type and time point are not known.

This chain links TRBV13 with TRBJ2-5, with a weak D call TRBD1 (7 bases). This CDR3 is built from 15 residues. Trimming stripped 5 bases from V and 2 bases from J, with 15 bases between. Germline V gives CDR1 PRHDT, CDR2 FYEKMQ (reference sequence). The CDR3 reads CASSQTGRGQETQYF. DNA of the CDR3: TGTGCCAGCAGCCAGACAGGGCGGGGACAAGAGACCCAGTACTTC.

This rearrangement joins TRBV7-2 to TRBJ2-1; D gene uncertain. The length of the CDR3 is 15 residues. The V end lost 4 bases, the J end lost 1 base, and 11 bases lay between the germline ends. Germline V gives CDR1 SGHTA, CDR2 FQGNSA. Here the CDR3 DNA reads TGTGCCAGCAGCTCTGGATGGGGTTCCTACAATGAGCAGTTCTTC. Translation: CASSSGWGSYNEQFF.

This clonotype was seen at least ten times. V gene TRBV6-2 or TRBV6-3 combines with J gene TRBJ2-5; D is ambiguous. From germline, CDR1 is MNHEY and CDR2 SVGEGT. V lost 2 bases and J 4 bases, leaving 2 bases between the germline ends. The CDR3 sequence is 11 residues long. The CDR3 DNA reads TGTGCCAGCAGTTACCCAGAGACCCAGTACTTC. Amino acid sequence: CASSYPETQYF.

This clonotype was observed at least ten times. The chain employs TRBV6-6 and TRBJ2-7; 7 bases align to TRBD1. The ends lost 6 bases at V and 2 bases at J; junction bases unmatched: 7. The CDR3 spans 14 residues. Looked up from germline, CDR1 is MNHNY and CDR2 is SVGAGI (reference sequence). The CDR3 spells CASRYRDSAYEQYV. The CDR3 coding sequence is TGTGCCAGCAGGTACCGGGACAGTGCCTACGAGCAGTACGTC.

This clonotype occurred a few times. The J gene is TRBJ2-1, the V gene TRBV21-1; the table's D call, TRBD2, was not checked against the DNA. TRBV21-1 corresponds to a pseudogene. The CDR3 consists of 14 residues. CDR3 in amino acids: CASSTSPAGEEQFF. CDR3 bases: TGTGCCAGCAGCACCTCCCCAGCGGGAGAAGAGCAGTTCTTC.

V and J are TRBV4-1 and TRBJ1-1; D remains unclear. V lost 0 bases and J lost 0, with 2 bases in between. From germline, CDR1 is MGHRA and CDR2 YSYEKL. The CDR3 is 13 amino acids. The CDR3 nucleotides are TGCGCCAGCAGCCAAGAAATGAACACTGAAGCTTTCTTT. Translation gives CASSQEMNTEAFF.

This clonotype came up many times. The chain recombines TRBV12-3 or TRBV12-4 with TRBJ1-1, with D maybe TRBD1 (6 bases). The CDR3 has 13 residues. V was trimmed by 6 bases and J by 4 bases, leaving 12 bases between them. The DNA of the CDR3 is TGTGCCAGCAGCCTCCAGGGGAGCACTGAAGCTTTCTTT. The encoded protein is CASSLQGSTEAFF.

This clonotype was seen only a few times. The V and J genes are TRBV27 and TRBJ2-7; TRBD2 is a possible D gene (6 bases). This CDR3 contains 13 residues. Trimming cost V 5 bases and J 3 bases, with 11 bases left between them. Germline-derived CDR1 and CDR2 are MNHEY and SMNVEV (reference sequence). The CDR3 DNA reads as TGTGCCAGCAGTGAGGGACTCATCTACGAGCAGTACTTC. Its translation is CASSEGLIYEQYF.

The chain links TRBV28 to TRBJ2-3; D is possibly TRBD2 (6 bases). The germline V and J ends were trimmed by 6 bases and 4 bases, with 11 bases remaining between them. Germline assignment: CDR1 MDHEN and CDR2 SYDVKM. CDR3 length equals 13 residues. The CDR3 region has the DNA TGTGCCAGCAGCGACTGGGGGGCAGATACGCAGTATTTT. Translation: CASSDWGADTQYF.

This clonotype showed up many times. V gene TRBV7-3 combines with J gene TRBJ2-3; 8 positions match TRBD2. The CDR3 is made up of 15 amino acids. After removal of 4 bases from V and 8 bases from J, the junction contained 11 bases not matched to a gene. Germline CDR1 and CDR2: SGHTA and FQGTGA. The DNA of the CDR3 is TGTGCCAGCAGCTCGCACCCGGGACTAGGGGTTACGCAGTATTTT. Amino acid sequence: CASSSHPGLGVTQYF. Complete variable domain (other parts from reference TRBV7-3 and TRBJ2-3): GAGVSQTPSNKVTEKGKYVELRCDPISGHTALYWYRQSLGQGPEFLIYFQGTGAADDSGLPNDRFFAVRPEGSVSTLKIQRTERGDSAVYLCASSSHPGLGVTQYFGPGTRLTVL.

The chain uses TRBV7-8 and TRBJ2-1, with D perhaps matching TRBD1 or TRBD2 (5 bases each). Trimming pared 7 bases from V and 9 bases from J, leaving 25 bases between. The CDR3 runs 16 residues. Germline V gene sequence: CDR1 SGHVS, CDR2 FQNEAQ. CDR3 loop: CASTRFGAGAQGEQFF. CDR3 bases: TGTGCCAGCACCCGATTTGGGGCGGGCGCCCAGGGTGAGCAGTTCTTC.

V usage is TRBV28 and J usage is TRBJ2-5, with TRBD1 identical over 8 bases. The junction had 6 bases not matched to a gene; V was cut back by 5 bases and J by 1 base. CDR3 size: 15 residues. Germline CDR1 is MDHEN and CDR2 is SYDVKM. CDR3 sequence (DNA): TGTGCCAGCAGTCCCGGGACAGGCCCCCAAGAGACCCAGTACTTC. Protein product: CASSPGTGPQETQYF.

This clonotype has only a few counts. The gene calls are TRBV29-1 and TRBJ1-2; D gene uncertain. Germline loops: CDR1 SQVTM, CDR2 ANQGSEA. Between the trimmed V and J ends, which lost 7 bases and 1 base, there was a span of 10 bases. The length of the CDR3 is 12 residues. The CDR3 DNA reads TGCAGCGCCTCGGACGGTAACTATGGCTACACCTTC. Translation: CSASDGNYGYTF.

This clonotype has just a few counts. V gene TRBV7-9 combines with J gene TRBJ2-4, with D uncertain. CDR3 length: 10 residues. Germline V CDR1 and CDR2: SEHNR, FQNEAQ (reference sequence). Trimming removed 6 bases at V and 8 bases at J, with 5 bases between. The CDR3 region has the DNA TGTGCCAGCAGGGGTGACATTCAGTACTTC. Its translation: CASRGDIQYF. Based on the CDR3 plus reference TRBV7-9 and TRBJ2-4, the full variable domain is DTGVSQNPRHKITKRGQNVTFRCDPISEHNRLYWYRQTLGQGPEFLTYFQNEAQLEKSRLLSDRFSAERPKGSFSTLEIQRTEQGDSAMYLCASRGDIQYFGAGTRLSVL.

V usage is TRBV10-3 and J usage is TRBJ2-3, with TRBD2 matching 8 bases. V dropped 5 bases and J dropped 6; count of bases not matched to a gene: 10. Germline CDR1 and CDR2: ENHRY and SYGVKD. The CDR3 runs to 15 residues. The CDR3 loop reads CAISPSGGRIDTQYF. CDR3 DNA sequence: TGTGCCATCAGTCCAAGCGGGGGTCGGATTGATACGCAGTATTTT.

This chain joins TRBV5-5 and TRBJ2-5; the D gene is possibly TRBD1 (6 bases). Trimming removed 4 bases at V and 1 base at J, with 20 bases between. The CDR3 loop spans 17 amino acids. CDR1 is SGHKS and CDR2 is YYEKEE in the germline V gene (reference sequence). The DNA for the CDR3 is TGTGCCAGCAGCCTGCCGGGTTGGGGACACCCCCAAGAGACCCAGTACTTC. Protein sequence: CASSLPGWGHPQETQYF.

The V call is TRBV7-3, the J call TRBJ2-7; D perhaps matches TRBD1 (6 bases). V was trimmed by 3 bases and J by 5 bases, leaving 14 bases between them. CDR3 length equals 14 residues. Germline assignment: CDR1 SGHTA and CDR2 FQGTGA. CDR3: CASSLARGIHEQYF. CDR3 coding DNA: TGTGCCAGCAGCTTGGCCAGGGGCATCCACGAGCAGTACTTC.

This clonotype appeared a few times. The chain combines TRBV5-1 with TRBJ2-5; possibly TRBD1 for D (5 bases). V was shortened by 4 bases and J by 3 bases, with 31 bases between the two germline ends. The CDR3 contains 20 residues. Germline CDR1 and CDR2: SGHRS and YFSETQ. Written as DNA, the CDR3 is TGCGCCAGCAGCCCTTTTGGTCTCGGGCGACAGACACCCTCGGAAGAGACCCAGTACTTC. Encoded protein: CASSPFGLGRQTPSEETQYF.

V usage is TRBV6-1 and J usage is TRBJ2-5; possibly TRBD2 for D (5 bases). CDR3 size: 12 residues. Trimming left V 11 bases short and J 0 bases short, with 10 bases between. CDR1 MNHNS and CDR2 SASEGT come from the germline V gene. This CDR3 reads CAGADYQETQYF. CDR3 coding DNA: TGTGCCGGCGCGGACTACCAAGAGACCCAGTACTTC.

This clonotype was counted only a few times. The rearrangement links TRBV12-3 or TRBV12-4 to TRBJ2-1; D not certain. V lost 5 bases and J 7 bases, leaving 6 bases between the germline ends. The CDR3 spans 11 residues. Here the CDR3 DNA reads TGTGCCAGCAGTGATAGTAATGAGCAGTTCTTC. Protein sequence: CASSDSNEQFF.

The chain has TRBV20-1 and TRBJ2-7, with D maybe TRBD1 (6 bases). There are 15 residues in the CDR3. Germline values: CDR1 DFQATT, CDR2 SNEGSKA (reference sequence). V was pared by 3 bases and J by 0 bases, with 15 bases between. The CDR3 DNA reads TGCAGTGCTAGGGTGACAGGAGTTCTCTCCTACGAGCAGTACTTC. Its protein product is CSARVTGVLSYEQYF.

This chain links TRBV5-5 with TRBJ2-1, with unresolved D. V lost 0 bases, J lost 5 bases, and 9 bases lay in between. In germline, CDR1 is SGHKS, CDR2 YYEKEE (reference sequence). This CDR3 region has 14 residues. The chain's CDR3 is CASSLEGNHNEQFF. DNA of the CDR3: TGTGCCAGCAGCTTGGAAGGCAACCACAATGAGCAGTTCTTC.

This clonotype turned up a few times. V and J are TRBV4-2 and TRBJ2-1; D gene uncertain. CDR1 LGHNA and CDR2 YNFKEQ come from the germline V gene. Trimming cost V 0 bases and J 0 bases, with 9 bases left between them. CDR3 length: 16 amino acids. The CDR3 nucleotides read TGTGCCAGCAGCCAAGATGTGCCGCTCTCCTACAATGAGCAGTTCTTC. The encoded protein is CASSQDVPLSYNEQFF.

V gene TRBV2 combines with J gene TRBJ2-3; D perhaps matches TRBD2 (5 bases). The CDR3 totals 15 residues. Germline CDR1 is SNHLY and CDR2 is FYNNEI. Trimming removed 2 bases from V and 5 bases from J, with 14 bases in between. The CDR3 DNA sequence: TGTGCCAGCAGTGAAAGGATGAGTCGGGGAGATACGCAGTATTTT. Translated, it gives CASSERMSRGDTQYF.

The genes are TRBV29-1 and TRBJ2-2, with a tentative D call TRBD1 (5 bases). V gave up 3 bases and J gave up 4 bases, with 9 bases separating them. CDR1 and CDR2 from the germline V gene are SQVTM and ANQGSEA. The CDR3 has 13 residues. CDR3 region: CSVDQGGTGELFF. In nucleotides, the CDR3 is TGCAGCGTTGACCAGGGCGGCACCGGGGAGCTGTTTTTT.

This clonotype was seen only a few times. The rearrangement joins TRBV4-1 to TRBJ2-7; D is possibly TRBD2 (5 bases). The germline V gene has CDR1 MGHRA and CDR2 YSYEKL. The CDR3 contains 15 residues. V lost 1 base to trimming and J lost 7 bases, with 17 bases between them. The CDR3 region has the DNA TGCGCCAGCAGCCAAGGCAGGATGACTGGCGGGGAGCAGTACTTC. Protein sequence: CASSQGRMTGGEQYF.

This clonotype was counted between two and nine times. This sequence joins TRBV5-1 and TRBJ1-1, with TRBD1 as a possible D gene (6 bases). The CDR3 consists of 17 residues. The germline gives CDR1 SGHRS, CDR2 YFSETQ. Trimming removed 3 bases from V and 0 bases from J, with 18 bases in between. Written as DNA, the CDR3 is TGCGCCAGCAGCTCATTGGGGGTGGACAGACTGAACACTGAAGCTTTCTTT. Translated, it gives CASSSLGVDRLNTEAFF.

The rearrangement uses TRBV20-1 and TRBJ2-3; TRBD2 matches 14 bases. The V gene's germline CDR1 is DFQATT and CDR2 SNEGSKA (reference sequence). The CDR3 covers 19 residues. The junction had 9 bases not matched to a gene; V was cut back by 0 bases and J by 1 base. CDR3 loop: CSARDAGTSGGFRTDTQYF. Written as DNA, the CDR3 is TGCAGTGCTAGAGATGCCGGGACTAGCGGGGGATTCCGCACAGATACGCAGTATTTT.